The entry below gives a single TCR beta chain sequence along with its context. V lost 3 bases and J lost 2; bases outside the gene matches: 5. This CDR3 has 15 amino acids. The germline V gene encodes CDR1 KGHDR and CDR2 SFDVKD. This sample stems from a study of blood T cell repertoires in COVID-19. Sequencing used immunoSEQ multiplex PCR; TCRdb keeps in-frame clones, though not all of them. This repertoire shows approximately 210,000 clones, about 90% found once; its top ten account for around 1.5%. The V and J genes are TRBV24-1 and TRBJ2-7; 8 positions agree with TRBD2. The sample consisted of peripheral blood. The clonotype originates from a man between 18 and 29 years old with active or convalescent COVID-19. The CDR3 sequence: CATSDGGGRTYEQYF. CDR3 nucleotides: TGTGCCACCAGTGATGGGGGCGGGAGGACCTACGAGCAGTACTTC.